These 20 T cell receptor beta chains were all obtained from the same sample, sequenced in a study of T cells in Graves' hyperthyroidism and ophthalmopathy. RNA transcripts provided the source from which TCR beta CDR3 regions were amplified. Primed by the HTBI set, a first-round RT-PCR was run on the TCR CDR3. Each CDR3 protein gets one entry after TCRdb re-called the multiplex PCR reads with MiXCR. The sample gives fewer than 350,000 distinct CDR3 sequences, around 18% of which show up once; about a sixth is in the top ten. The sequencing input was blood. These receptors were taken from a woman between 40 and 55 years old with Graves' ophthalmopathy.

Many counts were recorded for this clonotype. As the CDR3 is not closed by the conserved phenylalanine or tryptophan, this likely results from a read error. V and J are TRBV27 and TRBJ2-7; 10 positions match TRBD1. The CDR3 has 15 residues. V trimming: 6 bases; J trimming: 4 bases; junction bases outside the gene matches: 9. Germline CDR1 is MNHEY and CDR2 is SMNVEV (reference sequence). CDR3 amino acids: CASSSLGTGEYEQYL. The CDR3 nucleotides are TGTGCCAGCAGCTCACTCGGGACAGGGGAATACGAGCAGTACCTC.

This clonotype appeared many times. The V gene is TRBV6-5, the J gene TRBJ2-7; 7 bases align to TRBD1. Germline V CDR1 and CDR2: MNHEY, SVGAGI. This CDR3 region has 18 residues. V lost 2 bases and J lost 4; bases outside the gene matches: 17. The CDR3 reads CASSYPRDSAVDLYEQYF. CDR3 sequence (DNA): TGTGCCAGCAGTTACCCTAGGGACAGCGCCGTGGACCTATACGAGCAGTACTTC.

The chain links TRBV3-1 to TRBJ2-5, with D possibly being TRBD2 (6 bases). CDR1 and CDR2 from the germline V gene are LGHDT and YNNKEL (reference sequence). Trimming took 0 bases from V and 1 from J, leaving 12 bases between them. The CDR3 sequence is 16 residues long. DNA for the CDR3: TGTGCCAGCAGCCAAGATCGCGGGGAACCCCAAGAGACCCAGTACTTC. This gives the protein CASSQDRGEPQETQYF.

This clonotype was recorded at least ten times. CDR3 amino acids: CASNGLTGELFF. CDR3 DNA: TGTGCCAGCAACGGATTGACGGGGGAGCTGTTTTTT. The chain has TRBV6-1 and TRBJ2-2; D gene uncertain. V was clipped by 7 bases and J by 8 bases, with 11 bases between them. CDR1 is MNHNS and CDR2 is SASEGT in the germline V gene. The CDR3 runs to 12 residues.

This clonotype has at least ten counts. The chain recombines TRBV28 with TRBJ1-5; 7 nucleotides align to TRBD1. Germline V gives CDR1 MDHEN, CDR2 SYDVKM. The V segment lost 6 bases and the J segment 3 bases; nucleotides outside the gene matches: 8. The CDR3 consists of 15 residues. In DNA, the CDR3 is TGTGCCAGCAGGAGGGGACAGCTGCTCAATCAGCCCCAGCATTTT. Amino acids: CASRRGQLLNQPQHF.

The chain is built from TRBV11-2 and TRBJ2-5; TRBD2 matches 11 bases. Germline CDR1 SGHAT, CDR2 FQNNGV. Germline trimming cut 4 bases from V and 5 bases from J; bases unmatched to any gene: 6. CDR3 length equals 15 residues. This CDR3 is CASSSLTSGMETQYF. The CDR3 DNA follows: TGTGCCAGCAGCTCCCTGACTAGCGGGATGGAGACCCAGTACTTC.

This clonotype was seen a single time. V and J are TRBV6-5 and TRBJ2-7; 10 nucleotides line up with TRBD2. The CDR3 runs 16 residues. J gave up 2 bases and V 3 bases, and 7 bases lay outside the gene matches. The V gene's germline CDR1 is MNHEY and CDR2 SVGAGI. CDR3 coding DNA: TGTGCCAGCAGTTATCTCATTAGCGGGGGGCCCTACGAGCAGTACTTC. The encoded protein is CASSYLISGGPYEQYF.

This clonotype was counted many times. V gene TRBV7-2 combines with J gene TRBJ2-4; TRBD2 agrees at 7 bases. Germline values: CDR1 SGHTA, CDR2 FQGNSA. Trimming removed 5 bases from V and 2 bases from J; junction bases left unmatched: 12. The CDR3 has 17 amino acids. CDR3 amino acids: CASSRTASGAPKNIQYF. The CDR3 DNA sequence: TGTGCCAGCAGCCGTACAGCTAGCGGTGCACCCAAAAACATTCAGTACTTC. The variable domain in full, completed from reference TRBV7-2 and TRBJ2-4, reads GAGVSQSPSNKVTEKGKDVELRCDPISGHTALYWYRQSLGQGLEFLIYFQGNSAPDKSGLPSDRFSAERTGGSVSTLTIQRTQQEDSAVYLCASSRTASGAPKNIQYFGAGTRLSVL.

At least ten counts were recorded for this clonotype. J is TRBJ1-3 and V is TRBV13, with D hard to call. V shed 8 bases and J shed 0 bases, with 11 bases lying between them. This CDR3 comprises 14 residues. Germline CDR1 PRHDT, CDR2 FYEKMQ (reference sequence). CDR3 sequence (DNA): TGTGCCAGCGCTAACACAGCCTCTGGAAACACCATATATTTT. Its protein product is CASANTASGNTIYF. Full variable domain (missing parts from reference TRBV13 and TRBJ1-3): AAGVIQSPRHLIKEKRETATLKCYPIPRHDTVYWYQQGPGQDPQFLISFYEKMQSDKGSIPDRFSAQQFSDYHSELNMSSLELGDSALYFCASANTASGNTIYFGEGSWLTVV.

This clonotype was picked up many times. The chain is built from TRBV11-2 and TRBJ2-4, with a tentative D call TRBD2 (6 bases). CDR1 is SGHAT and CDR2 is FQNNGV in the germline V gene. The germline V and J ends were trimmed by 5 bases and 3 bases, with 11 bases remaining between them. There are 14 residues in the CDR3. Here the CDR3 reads CASSPAGSKNIQYF. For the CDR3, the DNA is TGTGCCAGCAGCCCAGCGGGCAGCAAAAACATTCAGTACTTC.

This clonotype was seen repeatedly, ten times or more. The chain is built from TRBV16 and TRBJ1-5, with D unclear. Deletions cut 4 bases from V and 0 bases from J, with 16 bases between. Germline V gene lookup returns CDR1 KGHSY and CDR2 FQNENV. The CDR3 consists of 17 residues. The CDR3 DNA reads TGTGCCAGCAGCCGCGCTTCCGGTCGTTATAGCAATCAGCCCCAGCATTTT. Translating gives CASSRASGRYSNQPQHF.

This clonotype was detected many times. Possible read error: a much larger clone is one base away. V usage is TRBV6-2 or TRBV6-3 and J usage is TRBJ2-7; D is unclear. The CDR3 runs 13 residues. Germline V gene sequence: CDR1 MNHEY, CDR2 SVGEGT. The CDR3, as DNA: TGTGCCGGCAGTTACGAGGTCTCCTACGAGCAGTACTTC. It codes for CAGSYEVSYEQYF.

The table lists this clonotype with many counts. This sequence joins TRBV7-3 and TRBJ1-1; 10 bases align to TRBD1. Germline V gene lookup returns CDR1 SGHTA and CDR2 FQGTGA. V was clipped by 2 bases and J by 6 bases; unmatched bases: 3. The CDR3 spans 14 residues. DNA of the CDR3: TGTGCCAGCAGCTTACTCGGACAGGGGGCTGAAGCTTTCTTT. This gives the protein CASSLLGQGAEAFF.

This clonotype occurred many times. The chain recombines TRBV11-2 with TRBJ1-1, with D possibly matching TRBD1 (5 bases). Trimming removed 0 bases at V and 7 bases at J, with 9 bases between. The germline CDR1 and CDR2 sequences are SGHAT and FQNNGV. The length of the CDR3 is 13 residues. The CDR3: CASSLEGRGEAFF. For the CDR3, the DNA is TGTGCCAGCAGCTTAGAGGGGAGGGGTGAAGCTTTCTTT.

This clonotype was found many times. CDR3 DNA sequence: TGTGCCAGCAGTTTAACCCTAGCCTACGAGCAGTACTTC. Its protein is CASSLTLAYEQYF. The chain uses TRBV28 and TRBJ2-7; D ambiguous. V was trimmed by 2 bases and J by 2 bases, leaving 7 bases between them. Germline V CDR1 and CDR2: MDHEN, SYDVKM. This CDR3 has 13 amino acids.

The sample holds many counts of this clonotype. The CDR3 nucleotides are TGTGCCAGCAGCAGAAAGGTCCGGGGCGGCCCTGGGGAGCTGTTTTTT. The encoded protein is CASSRKVRGGPGELFF. The chain couples TRBV11-1 to TRBJ2-2; D is tentatively TRBD1 or TRBD2 (5 bases each). The CDR3 length is 16 residues. Germline values: CDR1 SGHAT, CDR2 FQDESV (reference sequence). The germline V and J ends were trimmed by 5 bases and 8 bases, with 21 bases remaining between them.

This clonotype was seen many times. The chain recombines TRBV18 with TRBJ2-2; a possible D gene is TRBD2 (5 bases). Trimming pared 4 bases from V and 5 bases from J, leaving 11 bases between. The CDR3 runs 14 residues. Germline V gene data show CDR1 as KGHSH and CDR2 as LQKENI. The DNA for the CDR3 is TGTGCCAGCTCACTTAGACGGGAAACCGGGGAGCTGTTTTTT. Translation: CASSLRRETGELFF.

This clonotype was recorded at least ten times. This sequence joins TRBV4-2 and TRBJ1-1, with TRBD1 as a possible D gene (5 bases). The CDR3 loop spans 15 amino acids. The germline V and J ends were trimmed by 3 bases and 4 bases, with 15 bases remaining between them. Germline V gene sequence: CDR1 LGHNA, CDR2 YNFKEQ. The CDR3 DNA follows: TGTGCCAGCAGCCAGACCGGGCAGGGCGCCACTGAAGCTTTCTTT. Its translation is CASSQTGQGATEAFF.

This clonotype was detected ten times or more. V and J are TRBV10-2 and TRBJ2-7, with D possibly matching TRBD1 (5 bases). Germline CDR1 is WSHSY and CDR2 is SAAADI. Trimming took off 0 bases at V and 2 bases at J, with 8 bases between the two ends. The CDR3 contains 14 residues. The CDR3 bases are TGCGCCAGCAGTGAGTCGGGGCTGGCCTACGAGCAGTACTTC. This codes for CASSESGLAYEQYF.

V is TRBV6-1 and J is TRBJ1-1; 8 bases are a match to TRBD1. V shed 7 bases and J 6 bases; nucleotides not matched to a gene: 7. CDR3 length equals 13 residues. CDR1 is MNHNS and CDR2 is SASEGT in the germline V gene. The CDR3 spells CASNIAGGAEAFF. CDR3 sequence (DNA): TGTGCCAGCAATATAGCAGGGGGCGCTGAAGCTTTCTTT.